Sequencing of this T cell receptor (beta chain) was carried out in a study of blood T cell repertoires in COVID-19. Study in general: Samples of COVID-19 (acute and convalescent) were obtained from the United States, Italy and Spain. PBMCs, B-cell-depleted T cells, or T cells provided the cDNA or gDNA that made up the material.

This CDR3 is 11 amino acids long. Trimming took 3 bases from V and 5 from J, leaving 3 bases between them. Looked up from germline, CDR1 is SGDLS and CDR2 is YYNGEE. Original methodology: Estimates of nucleated cell counts were drawn from the amplification of reference gene primers. TCRdb's table, derived via immunoSEQ multiplex PCR, lists solely in-frame clones and lacks some. The V and J calls and clone size were taken over from that table, and D and trimming were inferred from the DNA. This table holds approximately 170,000 clones, roughly 87% found once. This receptor was obtained from a man between 18 and 35 years old who had recovered from COVID-19. The V and J genes are TRBV9 and TRBJ1-3; D is unresolved. The material sequenced was peripheral blood. The CDR3 nucleotides are TGTGCCAGCAGCGACAGAAACACCATATATTTT. This encodes CASSDRNTIYF.